This T cell receptor (beta chain) was sequenced for a study of metastatic and nonmetastatic thyroid tumors (dated by TCRdb to the early 2020s). For the wider study: The researchers compared repertoires between peripheral blood samples and tumor or nodule tissue samples from patients with malignant or benign thyroid disease.

No patient had received any treatment before thyroid surgery. Patient clinical samples collected from the early 2010s to the late 2010s were retrospectively analysed using T-cell receptor beta sequencing. The library was built by means of PCR. This sample was sequenced with an Illumina HiSeq 4000. The TCR beta-chain CDR3 region of each patient was profiled by high-throughput sequencing. The published analysis was carried out like this. CDR3 differences across clinicopathological groups were used to build a classifier for discriminating distant-metastatic papillary thyroid cancer patients. The Shannon index was used to assess repertoire diversity, and the Morisita-Horn index was used to assess tumor-blood repertoire similarity. TCRdb cleaned the public reads at Q25 with fastp, built clones with MiXCR and kept in-frame beta chains. These V and J calls rely on TCRdb rather than the paper's analysis. Within this sample are 70,000 or so clones, with around 14% of them counted one time only. The top ten clonotypes cover about 6.5% of the sample.

This clone has more than one count but fewer than ten. This clone's antigen is unknown. Base qualities are not provided; no much larger clone lies one nucleotide away. CDR1 and CDR2 were assigned from the germline V gene as MNHNS and SASEGT. A distance of 6 bases separates the germline ends of V and J, which lose 2 bases and 2 bases respectively. From the cysteine through the phenylalanine, the CDR3 covers 13 amino acids. Kept here is only the CDR3 DNA, which spans 39 bases and is read in frame from base 1. The research as a whole found: TCR beta diversity was reported as significantly higher in malignant tumors than in benign nodules, in both blood and tumor samples.

The sequencing sample was made of blood. Recombination connected TRBV6-1 to TRBJ1-2; no D gene is confidently identified. This receptor was identified in a male donor with papillary thyroid cancer or a benign thyroid nodule (not recorded which). Some clones in this sample may be carry-over from other donors' samples. The DNA sequence reads TGTGCCAGCAGTGAACGGAAAAACTATGGCTACACCTTC. The resulting protein is CASSERKNYGYTF.